Only a few counts were recorded for the clone carrying this TCR beta chain. CDR1 KGHDR and CDR2 SFDVKD come from the germline V gene. This CDR3 comprises 13 residues. J lost 9 bases, V lost 3 bases, and 4 bases had no gene match. The data originate from a study of T-cell memory formation after mild COVID-19. Sample barcodes and UMIs were carried by the TCR alpha and TCR beta cDNA libraries that 5'RACE generated with constant-segment primers. TCRdb re-called the 5' RACE reads with MiXCR, one entry per CDR3 protein. The sample gives some 410,000 distinct CDR3 sequences, about a quarter of which show up once; around 13% is in the top ten.

The sample consisted of PBMCs or a T cell subset sorted from them (not recorded which). The source is an adult woman who had mild COVID-19 (a few samples of this study predate the infection). Cell type and time point are not known. The chain carries TRBV24-1 and TRBJ2-1, with 7 bases fitting TRBD1. CDR3: CATSDPGGREQFF. The CDR3 region has the DNA TGTGCCACCAGTGATCCAGGGGGTCGTGAGCAGTTCTTC.